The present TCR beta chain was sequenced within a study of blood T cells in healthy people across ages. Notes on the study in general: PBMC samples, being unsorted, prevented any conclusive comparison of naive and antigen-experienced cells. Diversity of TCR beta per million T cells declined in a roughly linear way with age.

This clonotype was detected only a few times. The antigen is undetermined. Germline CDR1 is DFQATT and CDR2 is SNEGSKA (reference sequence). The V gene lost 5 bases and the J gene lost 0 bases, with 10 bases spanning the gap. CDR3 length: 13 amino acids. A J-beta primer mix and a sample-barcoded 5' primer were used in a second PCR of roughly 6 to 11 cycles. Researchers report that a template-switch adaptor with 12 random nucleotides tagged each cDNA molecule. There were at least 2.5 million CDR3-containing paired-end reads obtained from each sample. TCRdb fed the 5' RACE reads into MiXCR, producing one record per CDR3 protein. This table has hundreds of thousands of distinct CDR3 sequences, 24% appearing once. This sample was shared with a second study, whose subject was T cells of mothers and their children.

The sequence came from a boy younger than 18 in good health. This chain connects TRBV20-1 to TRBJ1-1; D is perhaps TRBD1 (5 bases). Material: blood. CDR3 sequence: CSARDGMNTEAFF. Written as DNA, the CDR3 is TGCAGTGCTCGGGACGGGATGAACACTGAAGCTTTCTTT.